A selection of T cell receptor beta chains follows, all from one sample in a study of CD8 T cells in ankylosing spondylitis. TCRdb processed the 5' RACE reads anew with MiXCR; each CDR3 protein has one entry. Of 200,000 to 300,000 distinct CDR3 sequences listed, roughly a third are singletons. The sequencing sample was made of blood, either unsorted or a sorted T cell fraction (not recorded which). The receptors derive from a male donor with ankylosing spondylitis or in good health (not recorded which). CDR3s include the opening cysteine and the closing phenylalanine or tryptophan. A D gene is named only where the DNA matches it firmly. Expanded clones get a size class; other rows say once, few or many, or leave the size out.

j_call d_call clone_size v_call cdr3_length cdr3_nt cdr3_aa
TRBJ2-5 TRBD2 NA TRBV9 15 TGTGCCAGCAGCGACACTAGCGGGGTTCGGGAGACCCAGTACTTC CASSDTSGVRETQYF
TRBJ2-3 NA NA TRBV6-5 13 TGTGCCAGCAGTTACCGGGGGCCGGATACGCAGTATTTT CASSYRGPDTQYF
TRBJ2-7 TRBD1 few TRBV6-5 16 TGTGCCAGCAGTTACTCTGGGGACAGGGGGTTCTACGAGCAGTACTTC CASSYSGDRGFYEQYF
TRBJ2-7 NA NA TRBV7-9 14 TGTGCCAGCAGCGGATGGGGCAATGCCTACGAGCAGTACTTC CASSGWGNAYEQYF
TRBJ2-1 TRBD1 NA TRBV5-1 13 TGCGCCAGCACGATGACAGGGCTGGGTGAGCAGTTCTTC CASTMTGLGEQFF
TRBJ2-7 NA few TRBV27 15 TGTGCCAGCAGCCTTAAGGGCAGGGCGCTTTACGAGCAGTACTTC CASSLKGRALYEQYF
TRBJ2-3 NA NA TRBV24-1 16 TGTGCCACCAGTGACCGCCGGAGGGAGAACACAGATACGCAGTATTTT CATSDRRRENTDTQYF
TRBJ2-1 NA few TRBV29-1 14 TGCAGCGTTGCGGGCCCTACCTCCTACAATGAGCAGTTCTTC CSVAGPTSYNEQFF
TRBJ2-3 NA few TRBV7-3 16 TGTGCCAGCAGCTTAACCGGTGGTAGCGCCACAGATACGCAGTATTTT CASSLTGGSATDTQYF
TRBJ1-4 TRBD1 NA TRBV6-5 15 TGTGCCAGCAGTTACCGCGGACCCAGGGGGAAAAAACTGTTTTTT CASSYRGPRGKKLFF
TRBJ1-5 NA few TRBV20-1 13 TGCAGTGCTATCCCGGGGGGCAATCAGCCCCAGCATTTT CSAIPGGNQPQHF
TRBJ2-3 TRBD1 NA TRBV5-1 15 TGCGCCAGCAGCTTGGAGGGGGCTTTCACAGATACGCAGTATTTT CASSLEGAFTDTQYF
TRBJ2-7 TRBD1 NA TRBV29-1 12 TGCAGCGTTGGGACAGGGCGGTACGAGCAGTACTTC CSVGTGRYEQYF
TRBJ2-1 TRBD2 few TRBV10-3 15 TGTGCCATCAGTGAGTCGATCGGCGGGGGTAATGAGCAGTTCTTC CAISESIGGGNEQFF
TRBJ1-1 NA once TRBV29-1 11 TGCAGCGCGAGCAGGGCCTCTGAAGCTTTCTTT CSASRASEAFF
TRBJ1-1 NA NA TRBV29-1 15 TGCAGCGCTCCCGGGACGGCTCGGGTGGACACTGAAGCTTTCTTT CSAPGTARVDTEAFF
TRBJ2-2 NA NA TRBV4-1 16 TGCGCCAGCAGCCAAGATCTTCGGGGGCTGAGCGGGGAGCTGTTTTTT CASSQDLRGLSGELFF
TRBJ2-5 NA NA TRBV7-9 13 TGTGCCAGCAGCTTTTTCATCCAAGAGACCCAGTACTTC CASSFFIQETQYF
TRBJ2-1 TRBD2 NA TRBV20-1 15 TGCAGTGCTAGAGATGGACTAGCTGGGTACAATGAGCAGTTCTTC CSARDGLAGYNEQFF
TRBJ1-2 NA few TRBV3-1 19 TGTGCCAGCAGCCAAGATCTTTCCCAACGTGACCCGCTAAACTATGGCTACACCTTC CASSQDLSQRDPLNYGYTF
TRBJ2-4 NA NA TRBV2 14 TGTGCCAGCAAGGGGAATTTGTGGGAAAACATTCAGTACTTC CASKGNLWENIQYF
TRBJ2-7 TRBD1 few TRBV29-1 15 TGCAGCGTTGAACTAGCGGGACAGGGGGCCGGGGAGCAGTACTTC CSVELAGQGAGEQYF
TRBJ1-2 NA few TRBV12-3/TRBV12-4 12 TGTGCCAGCAGTGTCCTTGGGGATGGCTACACCTTC CASSVLGDGYTF